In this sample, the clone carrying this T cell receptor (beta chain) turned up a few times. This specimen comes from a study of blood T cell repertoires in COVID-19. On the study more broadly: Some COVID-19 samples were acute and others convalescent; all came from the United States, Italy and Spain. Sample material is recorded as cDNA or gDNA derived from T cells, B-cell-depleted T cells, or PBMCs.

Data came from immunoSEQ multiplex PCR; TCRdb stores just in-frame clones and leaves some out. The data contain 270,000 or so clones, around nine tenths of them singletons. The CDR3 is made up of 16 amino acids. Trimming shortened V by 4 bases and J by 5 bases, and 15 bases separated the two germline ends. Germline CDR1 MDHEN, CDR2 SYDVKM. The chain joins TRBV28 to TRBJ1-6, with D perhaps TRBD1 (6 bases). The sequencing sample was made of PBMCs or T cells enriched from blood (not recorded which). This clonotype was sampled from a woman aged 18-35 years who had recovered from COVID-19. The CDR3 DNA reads TGTGCCAGCAGTTACGGGGGGGCGGATAATAATTCACCCCTCCACTTT. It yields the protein CASSYGGADNNSPLHF.